One and the same sample provided the 15 T cell receptor beta chains below, sequenced in a study of vaccination effects on CD4 cells after COVID-19. Sequencing followed a ViraFEST assay step that expanded antigen-specific CD4+ T cells with viral peptide pools. It was after approximately 11 days of culture that CD4+ T cells were isolated. Each participant was given two doses of one vaccine (BNT162b2 or mRNA-1273). This table comes from immunoSEQ multiplex PCR, and its TCRdb copy is limited to in-frame clones, with some not included. This table holds some 50,000 clones, 65% to 75% found once. Antigen specificity for these receptors is unknown. This sample comprised CD4+ T cells from PBMCs cultured with HCoV-OC43 spike peptides, obtained after COVID-19 vaccination. The sample's subset: HCoV-OC43 spike overlapping peptide pool stimulation. These receptors all stem from a human donor who received a COVID-19 vaccine.

This chain uses TRBV7-9 with TRBJ2-1; 14 bases fit TRBD2. J gave up 10 bases and V 4 bases, and 6 bases lay outside the gene matches. The CDR3 contains 15 residues. Per germline, CDR1 SEHNR and CDR2 FQNEAQ (reference sequence). CDR3 sequence (DNA): TGTGCCAGCAGCTCCCAGACTAGCGGGAGGGCGGAGCAGTTCTTC. The encoded protein is CASSSQTSGRAEQFF.

This sequence joins TRBV7-2 and TRBJ2-1; 9 bases agree with TRBD1. This CDR3 contains 17 residues. The trim removed 4 bases at V and 4 bases at J, leaving 11 bases unmatched. Germline-derived CDR1 and CDR2 are SGHTA and FQGNSA. As DNA, the CDR3 is TGTGCCAGCAGCTCAATTCGGGGACAGGGAGGGTACAATGAGCAGTTCTTC. It translates to CASSSIRGQGGYNEQFF.

V usage is TRBV5-1 and J usage is TRBJ2-7; 7 bases match TRBD2. The CDR3 contains 15 residues. Trimming took 2 bases from V and 1 from J; bases not matched to a gene: 6. Germline V gene lookup returns CDR1 SGHRS and CDR2 YFSETQ. CDR3 region: CASSFGGSTSYEQYF. The CDR3 DNA reads as TGCGCCAGCAGCTTTGGCGGGAGTACGTCCTACGAGCAGTACTTC.

This chain links TRBV10-1 with TRBJ2-2; 7 nucleotides match TRBD1. CDR1 is WNHNN, CDR2 SYGVQD, per germline (reference sequence). Trimming took 5 bases from V and 6 from J; bases not matched to a gene: 3. This CDR3 is built from 13 residues. CDR3 in amino acids: CASSRQGAGELFF. The DNA for the CDR3 is TGCGCCAGCAGTCGTCAGGGGGCCGGGGAGCTGTTTTTT.

This clone was seen only a few times. The chain recombines TRBV5-6 with TRBJ1-1, with 7 bases matching TRBD1. Germline V gene data show CDR1 as SGHDT and CDR2 as YYEEEE. After removal of 2 bases from V and 4 bases from J, the junction contained 5 bases not matched to a gene. This CDR3 is 14 amino acids long. DNA of the CDR3: TGTGCCAGCAGCTTCCCAGACAGGGCCACTGAAGCTTTCTTT. It codes for CASSFPDRATEAFF.

The CDR3 nucleotides are TGTGCCAGCAGCCCAGGGGGCAATGAGCAGTTCTTC. It translates to CASSPGGNEQFF. The J gene is TRBJ2-1, the V gene TRBV2, with 7 bases aligning to TRBD1. Germline assignment: CDR1 SNHLY and CDR2 FYNNEI. J lost 6 bases, V lost 6 bases, and 2 bases had no gene match. The CDR3 is 12 residues long. The full variable domain, rest sourced from reference TRBV2 and TRBJ2-1, is EPEVTQTPSHQVTQMGQEVILRCVPISNHLYFYWYRQILGQKVEFLVSFYNNEISEKSEIFDDQFSVERPDGSNFTLKIRSTKLEDSAMYFCASSPGGNEQFFGPGTRLTVL.

This clone was found once. This same CDR3 is encoded by further DNA sequences in the sample. The gene calls are TRBV2 and TRBJ2-7; TRBD1 matches 7 bases. V shed 8 bases, J shed 3 bases, and the junction held 1 base outside the gene matches. CDR3 length equals 11 residues. The germline V gene encodes CDR1 SNHLY and CDR2 FYNNEI. The CDR3 coding sequence is TGTGCCAGCCGGGACAGCTACGAGCAGTACTTC. This codes for CASRDSYEQYF.

This clone was counted only a few times. The V and J genes are TRBV7-9 and TRBJ1-2; D not certain. Trimming shortened V by 5 bases and J by 8 bases, and 18 bases separated the two germline ends. CDR1 and CDR2 (germline): SEHNR, FQNEAQ (reference sequence). CDR3 length: 14 residues. CDR3 nucleotides: TGTGCCAGCAGCAAAGACCTCCGTGCGAGGGGCTACACCTTC. Its protein product is CASSKDLRARGYTF. Full variable domain (remainder filled in from reference TRBV7-9 and TRBJ1-2): DTGVSQNPRHKITKRGQNVTFRCDPISEHNRLYWYRQTLGQGPEFLTYFQNEAQLEKSRLLSDRFSAERPKGSFSTLEIQRTEQGDSAMYLCASSKDLRARGYTFGSGTRLTVV.

In this sample, this clone turned up a few times. V usage is TRBV14 and J usage is TRBJ2-7; D might be TRBD1 (5 bases). This CDR3 has 12 amino acids. The V and J ends lost 4 bases and 11 bases respectively, with 15 bases between them. Germline V CDR1 and CDR2: SGHDN, FVKESK. CDR3 coding DNA: TGTGCCAGCAGCCGGAATGCAGGGTTGGAGTACTTC. This translates into CASSRNAGLEYF.

This clone was counted only a few times. The gene calls are TRBV7-9 and TRBJ1-1; TRBD1 aligns across 10 bases. V lost 3 bases and J lost 4; bases outside the gene matches: 2. Per the germline V gene, CDR1 is SEHNR and CDR2 is FQNEAQ (reference sequence). The CDR3 has 14 amino acids. Written as DNA, the CDR3 is TGTGCCAGCAGCTTTAGGGACAGGGGCACTGAAGCTTTCTTT. It yields the protein CASSFRDRGTEAFF.

This clone was counted only a few times. One junction end does not reproduce the germline sequence, and a read error may be involved. The chain recombines TRBV4-1 with TRBJ2-1; D may match TRBD1 or TRBD2 (5 bases each). CDR1 is MGHRA and CDR2 is YSYEKL in the germline V gene. This CDR3 is 11 amino acids long. The CDR3 nucleotides are TGCGCCAGCACCTTGGGGACGGGTAAGATCTTC. Protein sequence: CASTLGTGKIF.

This chain uses TRBV4-1 with TRBJ1-3; possibly TRBD1 for D (5 bases). V shed 0 bases and J shed 4 bases, with 19 bases lying between them. The CDR3 length is 18 residues. Looked up from germline, CDR1 is MGHRA and CDR2 is YSYEKL. The CDR3 nucleotides read TGCGCCAGCAGCCAAGAGGGCCGCCGTAGGGGTTACGGAAACACCATATATTTT. It encodes CASSQEGRRRGYGNTIYF.

The rearrangement links TRBV14 to TRBJ2-5, with D perhaps TRBD2 (5 bases). CDR3 length: 14 residues. With 1 base removed from V and 6 bases from J, the gap between germline ends came to 12 bases. The germline V gene encodes CDR1 SGHDN and CDR2 FVKESK. CDR3 loop: CASSQGTRLKTQYF. CDR3 sequence (DNA): TGTGCCAGCAGCCAAGGGACTCGTTTGAAGACCCAGTACTTC.

This chain connects TRBV9 to TRBJ2-6; the match to TRBD2 covers 11 bases. The CDR3 has 19 amino acids. Trimming at V came to 3 bases and at J to 0 bases, leaving 8 bases not matched to a gene. Per the germline V gene, CDR1 is SGDLS and CDR2 is YYNGEE. Written as DNA, the CDR3 is TGTGCCAGCAGCGACCTAGCGGGGGGCCCCTCCTCTGGGGCCAACGTCCTGACTTTC. This gives the protein CASSDLAGGPSSGANVLTF.

The table lists this clone with a few counts. At one of its ends the junction is not consistent with the germline gene, which may arise from a read error. The gene calls are TRBV5-1 and TRBJ2-1; D is possibly TRBD2 (5 bases). Germline assignment: CDR1 SGHRS and CDR2 YFSETQ. The CDR3 has 14 residues. The CDR3 DNA reads as TGCGCCAGCACTTCCGAGGACTTGGCGGGCCCGAGGGTCTTC. It specifies CASTSEDLAGPRVF.